The T cell receptor (beta chain) under discussion was sequenced for a study of tumor-infiltrating lymphocytes in primary liver carcinoma. Extraction also yielded germline DNA, while blood RNA was obtained from unsorted whole blood. With regard to this clonotype: At one end the junction does not follow the germline gene, possibly because of a read error.

This CDR3 has 15 amino acids. TCR beta cDNA was prepared out of 450 to 500 ng total RNA by means of a constant-region primer. Libraries for TCR beta were built through three nested multiplex PCR rounds, which together made up a slightly modified ARM-PCR procedure. The two initial PCR rounds, roughly 9 cycles each, used TRBV1-TRBV30 forward and C-beta reverse primers. TCRdb re-called the multiplex PCR reads with MiXCR, one entry per CDR3 protein. The table shows 310,000 or so distinct CDR3 sequences, with 58% occurring only once. The sample was peripheral blood. The V call is TRBV12-3 or TRBV12-4, the J call TRBJ1-3; 8 bases align to TRBD1. This receptor was obtained from a woman aged 25 to 45 with primary liver carcinoma and hepatitis B virus infection. In nucleotides, the CDR3 is TGTGTCAGCAGCCCTACAGGGGGCTCTGGAAACACCATATATTTT. Translating it yields CVSSPTGGSGNTIYF.